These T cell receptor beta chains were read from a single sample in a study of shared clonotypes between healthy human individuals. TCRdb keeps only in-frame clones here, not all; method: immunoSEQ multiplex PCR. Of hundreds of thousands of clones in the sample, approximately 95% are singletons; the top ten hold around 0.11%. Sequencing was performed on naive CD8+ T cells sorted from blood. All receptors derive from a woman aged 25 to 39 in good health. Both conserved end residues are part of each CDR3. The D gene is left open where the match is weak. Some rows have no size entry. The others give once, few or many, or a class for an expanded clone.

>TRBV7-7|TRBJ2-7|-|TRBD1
TGTGCCAGCAGCCAAAGGGACAGCTACGAGCAGTACTTC
CASSQRDSYEQYF
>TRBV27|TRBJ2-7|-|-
TGTGCCAGCAGTTTATTAGCAGGGGAGCAATACGAGCAGTACTTC
CASSLLAGEQYEQYF
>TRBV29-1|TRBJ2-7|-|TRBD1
TGCAGCGTTGAAGGGTTGGACAGGGGGCCGGGCGAGCAGTACTTC
CSVEGLDRGPGEQYF
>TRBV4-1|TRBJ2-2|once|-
TGCGCCAGCAGCCAATTAAGCACCGGGGAGCTGTTTTTT
CASSQLSTGELFF
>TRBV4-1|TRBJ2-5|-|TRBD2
TGCGCCAGCAGCCAAGATCTCACTAGCGGGAGTGGAGAGACCCAGTACTTC
CASSQDLTSGSGETQYF
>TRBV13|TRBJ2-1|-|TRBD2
TGTGCCAGCAGCCATAAGCGGGAGGGCAATGAGCAGTTCTTC
CASSHKREGNEQFF
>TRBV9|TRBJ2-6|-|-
TGTGCCAGCAGCGTAGTCAGGGAAGCACCCAACGTCCTGACTTTC
CASSVVREAPNVLTF
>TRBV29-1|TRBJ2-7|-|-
TGCAGCGTCCGGGGCCCCGAGCTCGAGCAGTACTTC
CSVRGPELEQYF
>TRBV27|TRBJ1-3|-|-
TGTGCCAGCAGGGGTGGAAACACCATATATTTT
CASRGGNTIYF
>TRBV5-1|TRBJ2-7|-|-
TGCGCCAGCACCGCGGGGTTAGGGAGTTTTGAGCAGTACTTC
CASTAGLGSFEQYF
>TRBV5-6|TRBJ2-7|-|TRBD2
TGTGCCAGCAGCGCCACTAGCGGAGACTCCTACGAGCAGTACTTC
CASSATSGDSYEQYF
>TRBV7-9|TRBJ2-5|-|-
TGTGCCAGCAGCTTAGGGGGGGAGGAAAGAGAGACCCAGTACTTC
CASSLGGEERETQYF
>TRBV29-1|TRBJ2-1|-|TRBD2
TGCAGCGTTGAAGAAAGCCCGCTGGCGGGAGGTCTCTACAATGAGCAGTTCTTC
CSVEESPLAGGLYNEQFF
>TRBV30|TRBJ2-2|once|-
TGTGCCTGGAGTATTAGGGTTTCCGGGGAGCTGTTTTTT
CAWSIRVSGELFF
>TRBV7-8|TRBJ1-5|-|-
TGTGCCAGCAGCTTGTACCGCCGGGAAAACAATCAGCCCCAGCATTTT
CASSLYRRENNQPQHF
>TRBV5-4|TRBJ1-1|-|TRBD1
TGTGCCAGCAGCTCGGACAGGGGAGACACTGAAGCTTTCTTT
CASSSDRGDTEAFF
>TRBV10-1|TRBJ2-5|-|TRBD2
TGCGCCAGCAGTGACGACGTAGCGGGACCCCAAGAGACCCAGTACTTC
CASSDDVAGPQETQYF
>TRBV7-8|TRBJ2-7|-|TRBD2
TGTGCCAGCAGCCCGATAGCGGGCCGCTCCTACGAGCAGTACTTC
CASSPIAGRSYEQYF
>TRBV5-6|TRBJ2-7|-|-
TGTGCCAGCAGCTTGGCCCTCCAGGGCACCTACGAGCAGTACTTC
CASSLALQGTYEQYF
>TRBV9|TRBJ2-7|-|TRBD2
TGTGCCAGCAGCGGTCTAGCGGGAGTCGAGCAGTACTTC
CASSGLAGVEQYF
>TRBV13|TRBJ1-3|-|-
TGTGCCAGCAGCTTAACCGGAAACACCATATATTTT
CASSLTGNTIYF
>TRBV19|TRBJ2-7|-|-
TGTGCCAGTAGTATGGGACTGAGCTCCTACGAGCAGTACTTC
CASSMGLSSYEQYF
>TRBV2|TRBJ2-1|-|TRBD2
TGTGCCAGCAGTCCTAGCGGGAGCTCGGTAAATGAGCAGTTCTTC
CASSPSGSSVNEQFF
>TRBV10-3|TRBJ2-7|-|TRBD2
TGTGCCACCGGACTAGCGGGAGGTCGTGATTCCTACGAGCAGTACTTC
CATGLAGGRDSYEQYF
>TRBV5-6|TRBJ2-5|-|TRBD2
TGTGCCAGCAGCTTGGCGGGAGCGGGGGAGACCCAGTACTTC
CASSLAGAGETQYF
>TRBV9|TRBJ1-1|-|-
TGTGCCAGCAGCGTAGACAGGGTCGGCACTGAAGCTTTCTTT
CASSVDRVGTEAFF
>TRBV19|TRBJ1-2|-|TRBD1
TGTGCCAGTAGGCTTATACAGGGGGCGGCTCATGGCTACACCTTC
CASRLIQGAAHGYTF
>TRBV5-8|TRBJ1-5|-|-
TGTGCCAGCCCCAATGGCCTAGCCCAGCATTTT
CASPNGLAQHF
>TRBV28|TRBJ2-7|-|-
TGTGCCAGCAGTTTATTGGCAGATACCTACGAGCAGTACTTC
CASSLLADTYEQYF
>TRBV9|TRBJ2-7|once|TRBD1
TGTGCCAGCAGCGTAGATGGGACAGGGGCTTCCTACGAGCAGTACTTC
CASSVDGTGASYEQYF
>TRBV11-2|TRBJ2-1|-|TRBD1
TGTGCCAGCAGCTTAGTTGACACAGGGGACCCCTACAATGAGCAGTTCTTC
CASSLVDTGDPYNEQFF
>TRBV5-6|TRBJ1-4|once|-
TGTGCCAGCAGTTGGTCGGCAACTAATGAAAAACTGTTTTTT
CASSWSATNEKLFF
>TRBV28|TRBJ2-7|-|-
TGTGCCAGCAGTTTCGGGCCAGTACCCTACGAGCAGTACTTC
CASSFGPVPYEQYF
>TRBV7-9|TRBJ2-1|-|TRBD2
TGTGCCAGCAGCTTAGGTATTAGCGGGCCGGACTACAATGAGCAGTTCTTC
CASSLGISGPDYNEQFF
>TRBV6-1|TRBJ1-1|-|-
TGTGCCAGCAGTGAACAGGAGCTGAACACTGAAGCTTTCTTT
CASSEQELNTEAFF